In this sample, the clone carrying this TCR beta chain turned up many times. Its antigen remains unidentified. Overall study findings and caveats: Tumor Treg TCRs overlapped most with tumor naive CD4+ cells. Tumor memory CD4+ T cell TCR gene usage was found to cluster with blood and lymph node memory CD4+ cells and with lymph node naive CD4+ cells.

CDR3 length: 13 amino acids. V lost 4 bases and J 6 bases, leaving 13 bases between the germline ends. CDR1 and CDR2 (germline): SGHRS, YFSETQ. The memory fraction was CD4+CD45RO+CD25- cells. After constant-region reverse-primer amplification, full-length variable regions underwent semi-nested PCR with Nested Universal Primer A. TCRdb redid the calling of the 5' RACE reads with MiXCR, one entry per CDR3 protein. Of about 32,000 distinct CDR3 sequences in the sample, about 24% were seen once. The material sequenced was memory CD4+ T cells sorted from blood. As to subset: memory CD4+ T cells, CD4+CD45RO+CD25-. The sequence was obtained from a female donor with breast cancer. The chain carries TRBV5-1 and TRBJ1-2; possible D gene TRBD1, 5 bases. For the CDR3, the DNA is TGCGCCAGCAGCCTTCCGGGACCTCATGGCTACACCTTC. Translating gives CASSLPGPHGYTF.